These 15 T cell receptor beta chains were sequenced from one sample in a study of STAT5B mutations in CD4+ large granular lymphocyte leukemia. TCRdb's table, derived via immunoSEQ multiplex PCR, lists solely in-frame clones and lacks some. Of roughly 3,000 clones listed, less than 85% are singletons. What was sequenced was PBMCs. The receptors here all came from a woman in her 70s with CD4+ T-cell large granular lymphocyte leukemia.

The chain recombines TRBV10-1 with TRBJ2-7; D ambiguous. Germline CDR1 reads WNHNN; CDR2 reads SYGVQD (reference sequence). V lost 4 bases, J lost 3 bases, and 10 bases lay in between. This CDR3 comprises 13 residues. DNA of the CDR3: TGCGCCAGCAGTGGACTGGGGTTCTACGAGCAGTACTTC. Translating gives CASSGLGFYEQYF.

This clone was recorded only once. The chain combines TRBV15 with TRBJ2-5; TRBD1 or TRBD2 may be the D gene (5 bases each). The V end was cut by 6 bases, the J end by 4 bases, with 24 bases between. The CDR3 has 17 residues. CDR1 is LNHNV and CDR2 is YYDKDF in the germline V gene (reference sequence). The CDR3 loop reads CATSRRELGQLRETQYF. CDR3 nucleotides: TGTGCCACCAGTCGCAGGGAACTAGGGCAGCTCCGAGAGACCCAGTACTTC.

The rearrangement uses TRBV7-3 and TRBJ2-5; 9 bases line up with TRBD2. The CDR3 has 14 residues. Germline CDR1 reads SGHTA; CDR2 reads FQGTGA. V shed 5 bases, J shed 5 bases, and the junction held 6 bases outside the gene matches. This CDR3 is CASSGGLARETQYF. CDR3 nucleotides: TGTGCCAGCAGCGGCGGACTAGCGAGGGAGACCCAGTACTTC.

The V and J genes are TRBV11-1 and TRBJ2-5, with 10 bases lining up with TRBD2. V gave up 2 bases and J gave up 5 bases; unmatched junction bases: 5. This CDR3 is 15 amino acids long. Germline assignment: CDR1 SGHAT and CDR2 FQDESV (reference sequence). The CDR3 region has the DNA TGTGCCAGCAGCTTAAAGGGGACTAGCGTGGAGACCCAGTACTTC. Translated, it gives CASSLKGTSVETQYF.

The chain carries TRBV27 and TRBJ1-4; D gene ambiguous. V lost 7 bases and J 0 bases, leaving 15 bases between the germline ends. The CDR3 totals 16 residues. The germline CDR1 and CDR2 sequences are MNHEY and SMNVEV (reference sequence). This CDR3 is CASTPRYYATNEKLFF. As DNA, the CDR3 is TGTGCCAGCACCCCGAGGTATTATGCAACTAATGAAAAACTGTTTTTT.

This chain uses TRBV6-5 with TRBJ2-7; no clear D. The germline gives CDR1 MNHEY, CDR2 SVGAGI. V dropped 0 bases and J dropped 4 bases, with 7 bases sitting between them. The CDR3 consists of 13 residues. CDR3 region: CASSYSPKYEQYF. For the CDR3, the DNA is TGTGCCAGCAGTTACTCGCCGAAGTACGAGCAGTACTTC.

V and J are TRBV5-4 and TRBJ2-7; possible D gene TRBD2, 5 bases. The CDR3 spans 14 residues. Trimming removed 5 bases from V and 0 bases from J, with 12 bases in between. Looked up from germline, CDR1 is SGHNT and CDR2 is YYREEE (reference sequence). CDR3 loop: CASRARADSYEQYF. The DNA for the CDR3 is TGTGCCAGCAGGGCGAGGGCCGACTCCTACGAGCAGTACTTC. Full variable domain (rest looked up from reference TRBV5-4 and TRBJ2-7): ETGVTQSPTHLIKTRGQQVTLRCSSQSGHNTVSWYQQALGQGPQFIFQYYREEENGRGNFPPRFSGLQFPNYSSELNVNALELDDSALYLCASRARADSYEQYFGPGTRLTVT.

The chain combines TRBV6-5 with TRBJ1-1; the D gene is possibly TRBD1 (5 bases). The V end lost 4 bases, the J end lost 7 bases, and 13 bases lay between the germline ends. The CDR3 consists of 13 residues. The germline V gene has CDR1 MNHEY and CDR2 SVGAGI. Written as DNA, the CDR3 is TGTGCCAGCAGTTGGGACGCGCGGGGTGAAGCTTTCTTT. Protein sequence: CASSWDARGEAFF.

The rearrangement links TRBV7-9 to TRBJ1-4; 8 nucleotides agree with TRBD1. The CDR3 length is 15 residues. Germline V lookup: CDR1 SEHNR, CDR2 FQNEAQ (reference sequence). Trimming took 5 bases from V and 3 from J; bases not matched to a gene: 5. The CDR3 reads CASSLGGQANEKLFF. The CDR3, as DNA: TGTGCCAGCAGCCTAGGGGGACAGGCTAATGAAAAACTGTTTTTT.

The chain recombines TRBV11-2 with TRBJ2-5, with 9 bases identical to TRBD2. Germline loops: CDR1 SGHAT, CDR2 FQNNGV. This CDR3 has 17 amino acids. The J segment lost 0 bases and the V segment lost 5 bases, leaving 10 bases of the junction unmatched. The CDR3 DNA is TGTGCCAGCAGCCGGGCAACGACTAGCGGCTACCAAGAGACCCAGTACTTC. Residues: CASSRATTSGYQETQYF. Looking up the rest from reference TRBV11-2 and TRBJ2-5 gives the full variable domain: EAGVAQSPRYKIIEKRQSVAFWCNPISGHATLYWYQQILGQGPKLLIQFQNNGVVDDSQLPKDRFSAERLKGVDSTLKIQPAKLEDSAVYLCASSRATTSGYQETQYFGPGTRLLVL.

The CDR3 loop is CASTNRAGGRDTQYF. CDR3 nucleotide sequence: TGTGCCAGCACCAACCGAGCGGGGGGGCGAGATACGCAGTATTTT. V usage is TRBV6-6 and J usage is TRBJ2-3; 10 bases are shared with TRBD2. CDR1 MNHNY and CDR2 SVGAGI come from the germline V gene (reference sequence). The V segment lost 7 bases and the J segment 5 bases; nucleotides outside the gene matches: 9. The CDR3 runs 15 residues.

The chain is built from TRBV7-9 and TRBJ1-1; D gene ambiguous. The CDR3 is 12 amino acids. CDR1 and CDR2 (germline): SEHNR, FQNEAQ (reference sequence). The V and J ends lost 2 bases and 2 bases respectively, with 3 bases between them. The chain's CDR3 is CASSLTNTEAFF. The CDR3 DNA sequence: TGTGCCAGCAGCTTAACTAACACTGAAGCTTTCTTT. Using reference TRBV7-9 and TRBJ1-1 for the parts outside the CDR3, the full variable domain is DTGVSQNPRHKITKRGQNVTFRCDPISEHNRLYWYRQTLGQGPEFLTYFQNEAQLEKSRLLSDRFSAERPKGSFSTLEIQRTEQGDSAMYLCASSLTNTEAFFGQGTRLTVV.

The chain uses TRBV21-1 and TRBJ2-7; the table's D call, TRBD2, has no DNA check behind it. TRBV21-1 is a known pseudogene. The CDR3 spans 15 residues. CDR3 residues: CASSKVILAGEEQYF. The CDR3 nucleotides read TGTGCCAGCAGCAAAGTGATACTAGCGGGGGAGGAGCAGTACTTC.

The J gene is TRBJ2-1, the V gene TRBV11-2; TRBD2 aligns across 7 bases. Germline V gene data show CDR1 as SGHAT and CDR2 as FQNNGV. CDR3 length: 14 amino acids. The junction had 9 bases not matched to a gene; V was cut back by 5 bases and J by 8 bases. Written as DNA, the CDR3 is TGTGCCAGCAGCACCGGACTAGGTAGGGATGAGCAGTTCTTC. This sequence encodes CASSTGLGRDEQFF.

The V gene is TRBV28, the J gene TRBJ1-5; perhaps TRBD1 as D (5 bases). Germline CDR1 and CDR2: MDHEN and SYDVKM. The CDR3 has 14 residues. The V end lost 6 bases, the J end lost 3 bases, and 12 bases lay between the germline ends. The DNA for the CDR3 is TGTGCCAGCAGGTCCGGGACCAACAATCAGCCCCAGCATTTT. The encoded protein is CASRSGTNNQPQHF.